Listed below are T cell receptor beta chains from one sample, sequenced in a study of memory CD4+ T cells and cytomegalovirus serostatus. TCRdb keeps only in-frame clones here, not all; method: immunoSEQ multiplex PCR. The table shows around 32,000 clones, with around 76% occurring only once. Sequences were obtained from memory CD4+ T cells from blood. These receptors originate from an adult in good health and CMV-seronegative. Some clones in this sample may be carry-over from other donors' samples. Each CDR3 is given with its conserved first and last residue. The D gene is left open where the match is weak. Size is stated for part of the rows, as once, few or many counts, or as a class when the clone is expanded.

j_call | v_call | d_call | clone_size | cdr3_nt | cdr3_aa
TRBJ1-1 | TRBV4-1 | NA | NA | TGCGCCAGCAGCCAAGATGTCGGGGCCGGGGGTAACACTGAAGCTTTCTTT | CASSQDVGAGGNTEAFF
TRBJ2-1 | TRBV4-3 | TRBD2 | NA | TGCGCCAGCAGCCATCTAGCGGGATCCTACAATGAGCAGTTCTTC | CASSHLAGSYNEQFF
TRBJ2-5 | TRBV7-2 | NA | NA | TGTGCCAGCAGCTCCCTGACAGCGAGCGAGACCCAGTACTTC | CASSSLTASETQYF
TRBJ1-1 | TRBV5-1 | NA | NA | TGCGCCAGCAGGTCCGGCAGCCTGAACACTGAAGCTTTCTTT | CASRSGSLNTEAFF
TRBJ2-5 | TRBV25-1 | NA | NA | TGTGCCAGCAGTGGGTCCCTCCTAGTTCACTTCCAAGAGACCCAGTACTTC | CASSGSLLVHFQETQYF
TRBJ2-7 | TRBV27 | NA | NA | TGTGCCAGCAGTTCCCGGGTCACACCCTACGAGCAGTACTTC | CASSSRVTPYEQYF
TRBJ2-2 | TRBV19 | NA | NA | TGTGCCAGTACCACCGTTGTTTACACCGGGGAGCTGTTTTTT | CASTTVVYTGELFF
TRBJ1-1 | TRBV19 | NA | NA | TGTGCCAGTAACAGGGTCGGGATGAACACTGAAGCTTTCTTT | CASNRVGMNTEAFF
TRBJ1-1 | TRBV11-2 | NA | NA | TGTGCCAGCAGCTTAGGCTCCAGATTCGGCACTGAAGCTTTCTTT | CASSLGSRFGTEAFF
TRBJ2-1 | TRBV9 | TRBD2 | NA | TGTGCCAGCAGCCCCACGGGAGGGGGGGGTGAGCAGTTCTTC | CASSPTGGGGEQFF
TRBJ1-1 | TRBV7-2 | NA | few | TGTGCCAGCAGCTTGCAGGACACTGAAGCTTTCTTT | CASSLQDTEAFF
TRBJ1-3 | TRBV30 | TRBD1 | NA | TGTGCCTGGCGCCAACAGGGGTTTGGAAACACCATATATTTT | CAWRQQGFGNTIYF
TRBJ1-2 | TRBV6-6 | NA | NA | TGTGCCAGCTCCCAGCAGGGGCCCTATGGCTACACCTTC | CASSQQGPYGYTF
TRBJ2-2 | TRBV27 | NA | once | TGTGCCAGCAGTTACTATGGCGGGGAGCTGTTTTTT | CASSYYGGELFF
TRBJ2-1 | TRBV10-3 | TRBD2 | NA | TGTGCCATCAGTGAGTCGGGTGGGGCTAGCGGGGATCAGTTCTTC | CAISESGGASGDQFF
TRBJ2-1 | TRBV11-2 | NA | NA | TGTGCCAGCAGCTTACAGCAGGCGGCCGGTGTTTATGAGCAGTTCTTC | CASSLQQAAGVYEQFF
TRBJ1-5 | TRBV6-5 | TRBD1 | once | TGTGCCAGCAGCCGAGGGACAGGGGTGGGTCAGCCCCAGCATTTT | CASSRGTGVGQPQHF
TRBJ2-1 | TRBV10-2 | TRBD2 | once | TGCGCCAGCAGGGGAGGGCGGGGGGTGAACTACAATGAGCAGTTCTTC | CASRGGRGVNYNEQFF
TRBJ2-7 | TRBV28 | NA | NA | TGTGCCAGCAGTTTATGGGTAGCGAGCGAGCAGTACTTC | CASSLWVASEQYF
TRBJ2-3 | TRBV4-2 | NA | NA | TGTGCCAGCAGGGAACAGGTCCGGCAGGGCACAGATACGCAGTATTTT | CASREQVRQGTDTQYF
TRBJ1-6 | TRBV19 | TRBD1 | NA | TGTGCCAGTAGTATTGTTGGACAGGCTAATAATTCACCCCTCCACTTT | CASSIVGQANNSPLHF
TRBJ1-5 | TRBV6-6 | NA | NA | TGTGCCAGCAGTTACTCGCGGCAGCCCCAGCATTTT | CASSYSRQPQHF
TRBJ1-3 | TRBV7-8 | TRBD1 | once | TGTGCCAGCAGCATGGGACAGGGGGGAAACACCATATATTTT | CASSMGQGGNTIYF
TRBJ1-6 | TRBV6-5 | NA | NA | TGTGCCAGCAGTGCGGGTTCACCCCTCCACTTT | CASSAGSPLHF
TRBJ1-2 | TRBV12-5 | NA | NA | TGTGCTAGTGGTTTGGCCGACAATACTTGGCTCGCCTTC | CASGLADNTWLAF
TRBJ1-1 | TRBV30 | NA | NA | TGTGCCTGGACTGACGATCAGGGGACTGAAGCTTTCTTT | CAWTDDQGTEAFF
TRBJ1-1 | TRBV7-7 | NA | NA | TGTGCTAGCAGCTTAGCGGTACTGGGTAGTACTGAAGCTTTCTTT | CASSLAVLGSTEAFF
TRBJ2-5 | TRBV7-8 | TRBD2 | NA | TGTGCCAGCAGCGCCCAAGGTCGGGGTAGGCAGGGTAGACTAGCGGGAGAGACCCAGTACTTC | CASSAQGRGRQGRLAGETQYF
TRBJ2-1 | TRBV4-3 | NA | NA | TGCGCCAGCAGCCAAGAGAGGGGCAATGAGCAGTTCTTC | CASSQERGNEQFF
TRBJ2-7 | TRBV6-5 | TRBD1 | once | TGTGCCAGCAGTTACTCCCCGACAGGGACCTACGAGCAGTACTTC | CASSYSPTGTYEQYF
TRBJ1-1 | TRBV19 | NA | NA | TGTGCCAGTAGTATCGGGAGGAGCATGAACACTGAAGCTTTCTTT | CASSIGRSMNTEAFF
TRBJ2-1 | TRBV20-1 | NA | NA | TGCAGTGGGGCCACCCGGGATGAGCAGTTCTTC | CSGATRDEQFF
TRBJ2-3 | TRBV5-1 | TRBD2 | NA | TGCGCCAGCAGCACCCGACTAGCGGGGGGGAGCACAGATACGCAGTATTTT | CASSTRLAGGSTDTQYF
TRBJ1-2 | TRBV6-1 | NA | medium-sized | TGTGCCAGCAGTGAATTGCCCTATGGCTACACCTTC | CASSELPYGYTF
TRBJ1-3 | TRBV9 | NA | once | TGTGCCAGCAGCGCCGGGACAAACGGAAACACCATCTATTTT | CASSAGTNGNTIYF
TRBJ2-3 | TRBV30 | NA | NA | TGTGCCTGGAGTGTAAGGGGGGTCGTGGGAGATACGCAGTATTTT | CAWSVRGVVGDTQYF
TRBJ1-1 | TRBV18 | NA | NA | TGTGCCAGCTCATCTGGGAGAGGGATGAACACTGAAGCTTTCTTT | CASSSGRGMNTEAFF
TRBJ2-3 | TRBV5-1 | NA | few | TGCGCCAGCAGCAGATACGACAGAACAGATACGCAGTATTTT | CASSRYDRTDTQYF
TRBJ1-1 | TRBV9 | NA | NA | TGTGCCAGCAGCGTAGACAGGAACACTGAAGCTTTCTTT | CASSVDRNTEAFF
TRBJ1-5 | TRBV6-1 | NA | NA | TGTGCCAGCAGTGAGGGGGGGACACCCAATCAGCCCCAGCATTTT | CASSEGGTPNQPQHF
TRBJ2-7 | TRBV5-1 | TRBD1 | few | TGCGCCAGCAGCTTGTGGGTGACAGGGCTTGAGGGGACCTACGAGCAGTACTTC | CASSLWVTGLEGTYEQYF